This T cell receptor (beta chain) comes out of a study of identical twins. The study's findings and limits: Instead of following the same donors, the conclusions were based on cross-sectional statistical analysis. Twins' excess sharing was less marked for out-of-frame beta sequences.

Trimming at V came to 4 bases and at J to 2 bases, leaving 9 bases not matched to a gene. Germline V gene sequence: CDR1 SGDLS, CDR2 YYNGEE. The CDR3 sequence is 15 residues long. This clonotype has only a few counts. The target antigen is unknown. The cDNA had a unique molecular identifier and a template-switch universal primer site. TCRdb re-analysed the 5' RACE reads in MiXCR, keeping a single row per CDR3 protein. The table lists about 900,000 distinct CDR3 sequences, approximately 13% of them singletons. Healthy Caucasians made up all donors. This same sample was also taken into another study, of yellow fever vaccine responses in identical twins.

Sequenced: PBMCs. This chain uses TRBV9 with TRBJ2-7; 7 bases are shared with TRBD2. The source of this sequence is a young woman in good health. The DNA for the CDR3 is TGTGCCAGCAGCTCTCGAGCGGGACCAACCTACGAGCAGTACTTC. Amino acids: CASSSRAGPTYEQYF.